The 14 T cell receptor beta chains listed next were all sequenced from one sample in a study of T cell responses to AZD1222 COVID-19 vaccine. This table comes from immunoSEQ multiplex PCR, and its TCRdb copy is limited to in-frame clones, with some not included. The data contain over 100,000 clones, roughly 90% of them singletons. The input for sequencing was peripheral blood, taken 28 days after the second AZD1222 dose. The receptors were gathered from an adult who received the AZD1222 COVID-19 vaccine.

This clone appeared once. This chain joins TRBV22-1 and TRBJ2-5; the D call in the table, TRBD1, was not verified against the DNA. TRBV22-1 represents a pseudogene. The CDR3 loop spans 16 amino acids. CDR3 sequence (DNA): TGTCCTGGGAGCGCACTTCCCTCGACAGGCCGTGAGACCCAGTACTTC. Protein product: CPGSALPSTGRETQYF.

V usage is TRBV15 and J usage is TRBJ1-5; possible D gene TRBD1, 5 bases. Germline values: CDR1 LNHNV, CDR2 YYDKDF (reference sequence). Trimming took 2 bases from V and 6 from J, leaving 11 bases between them. The CDR3 is made up of 14 amino acids. CDR3 in amino acids: CATSRPGGSQPQHF. The CDR3, as DNA: TGTGCCACCAGCAGACCCGGGGGGAGTCAGCCCCAGCATTTT.

The chain employs TRBV6-1 and TRBJ2-3, with TRBD2 as a possible D gene (6 bases). Trimming took off 2 bases at V and 3 bases at J, with 12 bases between the two ends. There are 15 residues in the CDR3. Germline loops: CDR1 MNHNS, CDR2 SASEGT. In DNA form, the CDR3 reads TGTGCCAGCAGTGAACCGGGGGAGGTTACAGATACGCAGTATTTT. Its protein is CASSEPGEVTDTQYF.

This chain links TRBV30 with TRBJ1-4, with D tentatively TRBD1 (6 bases). The germline V gene has CDR1 GTSNPN and CDR2 SVGIG (reference sequence). The CDR3 is made up of 15 amino acids. Trimming took off 4 bases at V and 5 bases at J, with 17 bases between the two ends. The CDR3 region is CAWKQKGGANEKLFF. Here the CDR3 DNA reads TGTGCCTGGAAACAAAAAGGGGGGGCGAATGAAAAACTGTTTTTT. The complete variable domain, with remaining parts taken from reference TRBV30 and TRBJ1-4, reads SQTIHQWPATLVQPVGSPLSLECTVEGTSNPNLYWYRQAAGRGLQLLFYSVGIGQISSEVPQNLSASRPQDRQFILSSKKLLLSDSGFYLCAWKQKGGANEKLFFGSGTQLSVL.

The chain links TRBV7-9 to TRBJ2-1; a weak D match, TRBD1 (5 bases). V lost 5 bases to trimming and J lost 6 bases, with 11 bases between them. There are 13 residues in the CDR3. In germline, CDR1 is SEHNR, CDR2 FQNEAQ (reference sequence). The CDR3: CASSPGQPNEQFF. The CDR3 nucleotides read TGTGCCAGCAGCCCCGGACAACCCAATGAGCAGTTCTTC.

This chain connects TRBV5-1 to TRBJ2-2; 11 nucleotides align to TRBD1. With 6 bases clipped from V and 6 bases from J, the junction kept 13 bases outside the gene matches. CDR1 is SGHRS and CDR2 is YFSETQ in the germline V gene. The CDR3 runs 17 residues. The CDR3 nucleotides read TGCGCCAGCATTAAAACCCCCGGGACAGGGGGATCCGGGGAGCTGTTTTTT. Its protein is CASIKTPGTGGSGELFF. Complete variable domain (other parts from reference TRBV5-1 and TRBJ2-2): KAGVTQTPRYLIKTRGQQVTLSCSPISGHRSVSWYQQTPGQGLQFLFEYFSETQRNKGNFPGRFSGRQFSNSRSEMNVSTLELGDSALYLCASIKTPGTGGSGELFFGEGSRLTVL.

About this clone: Other DNA variants within this sample encode the same CDR3. This chain joins TRBV7-2 and TRBJ2-1; D is unclear. The germline gives CDR1 SGHTA, CDR2 FQGNSA. The CDR3 is 13 residues long. V was shortened by 1 base and J by 5 bases, with 6 bases between the two germline ends. CDR3 region: CASSLGRNNEQFF. The DNA of the CDR3 is TGTGCCAGCAGCTTAGGTCGGAACAATGAGCAGTTCTTC.

The rearrangement uses TRBV19 and TRBJ1-1; D gene unclear. CDR3 size: 15 residues. V was clipped by 6 bases and J by 1 base, with 15 bases between them. Germline CDR1 LNHDA, CDR2 SQIVND (reference sequence). CDR3 nucleotide sequence: TGTGCCAGTAGGACACCGGGTGTTGGGAACACTGAAGCTTTCTTT. This sequence encodes CASRTPGVGNTEAFF.

This chain's CDR3 is CASSLSGGERGYTF. For the CDR3, the DNA is TGTGCCAGCAGCTTATCGGGCGGAGAGCGTGGCTACACCTTC. This chain joins TRBV7-9 and TRBJ1-2; D unclear. V was cut by 2 bases and J by 7 bases, with 14 bases left in between. Germline assignment: CDR1 SEHNR and CDR2 FQNEAQ (reference sequence). The CDR3 totals 14 residues.

The chain couples TRBV9 to TRBJ2-2; possible D gene TRBD1, 5 bases. CDR3 size: 12 residues. V was trimmed by 6 bases and J by 3 bases, leaving 6 bases between them. Germline V lookup: CDR1 SGDLS, CDR2 YYNGEE. The CDR3 DNA sequence: TGTGCCAGCACCAGGGACACCGGGGAGCTGTTTTTT. Amino acid sequence: CASTRDTGELFF.

The rearrangement uses TRBV9 and TRBJ1-2; unclear D gene. Germline CDR1 reads SGDLS; CDR2 reads YYNGEE. This CDR3 region has 15 residues. Trimming took off 2 bases at V and 3 bases at J, with 14 bases between the two ends. CDR3 nucleotides: TGTGCCAGCAGCGTGTCGACTCTGGCGGACTATGGCTACACCTTC. Translated, it gives CASSVSTLADYGYTF. The entire variable domain, with the rest obtained from reference TRBV9 and TRBJ1-2, is as follows: DSGVTQTPKHLITATGQRVTLRCSPRSGDLSVYWYQQSLDQGLQFLIQYYNGEERAKGNILERFSAQQFPDLHSELNLSSLELGDSALYFCASSVSTLADYGYTFGSGTRLTVV.

The chain has TRBV2 and TRBJ1-2; D might be TRBD1 (5 bases). The germline CDR1 and CDR2 sequences are SNHLY and FYNNEI. V dropped 3 bases and J dropped 6 bases, with 14 bases sitting between them. The CDR3 covers 14 residues. CDR3 coding DNA: TGTGCCAGCAGTGACGGGACGCAGTCCGATGGCTACACCTTC. Protein product: CASSDGTQSDGYTF.

The chain couples TRBV9 to TRBJ1-2; no clear D gene. V lost 4 bases and J 7 bases, leaving 20 bases between the germline ends. Germline V gives CDR1 SGDLS, CDR2 YYNGEE. The CDR3 runs 15 residues. The CDR3 reads CASSPVQGEMSGYTF. CDR3 sequence (DNA): TGTGCCAGCAGCCCTGTCCAAGGCGAGATGAGTGGCTACACCTTC.

V gene TRBV5-5 combines with J gene TRBJ1-4; D gene ambiguous. Trimming cost V 4 bases and J 0 bases, with 7 bases left between them. The CDR3 covers 14 residues. Germline V lookup: CDR1 SGHKS, CDR2 YYEKEE (reference sequence). The CDR3 here is CASSLSATNEKLFF. The CDR3 DNA reads as TGTGCCAGCAGCCTCAGTGCAACTAATGAAAAACTGTTTTTT.